A single TCR beta chain is shown here with its context. Its target is not known. TCRdb's copy holds only in-frame clones and misses some; the assay was immunoSEQ multiplex PCR. Of about 2.2 million clones in the sample, about 92% are singletons; the top ten hold 1.5% to 2%. The source of the sample is a study of shared clonotypes between healthy human individuals. Overall study results and limits: Deeper or shallower sequencing was expected to change how clonotypes are shared among donors. A few donors had 5% to 6% of their naive CD4 clonotypes in common. Generation probability values for non-shared clonotypes were lower than those for clonotypes shared by all four donors.

Naive-designated CD8 cells lacked CD45RO, were positively enriched for CCR7, and omitted terminally differentiated effector memory CD45RA+ cells. Looked up from germline, CDR1 is MNHEY and CDR2 is SVGAGI. The V and J ends lost 2 bases and 2 bases respectively, with 13 bases between them. This CDR3 comprises 15 residues. This TCR was sampled from a man aged 18 to 29 in good health. Some clones in this sample may be carry-over from other donors' samples. The chain is built from TRBV6-5 and TRBJ2-7, with a tentative D call TRBD1 (6 bases). The sample comprised naive CD8+ T cells from PBMCs. The DNA of the CDR3 is TGTGCCAGCAGTTACCTGGGACATCGTGCCTACGAGCAGTACTTC. Protein: CASSYLGHRAYEQYF.